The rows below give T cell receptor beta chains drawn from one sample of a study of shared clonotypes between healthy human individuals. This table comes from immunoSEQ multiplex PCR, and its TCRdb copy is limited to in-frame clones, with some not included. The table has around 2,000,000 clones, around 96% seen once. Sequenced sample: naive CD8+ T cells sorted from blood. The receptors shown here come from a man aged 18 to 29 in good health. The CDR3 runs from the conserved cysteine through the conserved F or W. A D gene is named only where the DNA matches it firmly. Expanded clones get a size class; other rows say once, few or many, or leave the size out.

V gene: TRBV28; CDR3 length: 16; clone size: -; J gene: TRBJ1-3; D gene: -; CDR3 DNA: TGTGCCAGCAGTTTCCGGGCAGAGGGCTCTGGAAACACCATATATTTT; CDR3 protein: CASSFRAEGSGNTIYF
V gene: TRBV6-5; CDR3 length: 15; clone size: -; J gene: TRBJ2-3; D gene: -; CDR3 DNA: TGTGCCAGCAGTCCAACAGGGACTAGCACAGATACGCAGTATTTT; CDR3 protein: CASSPTGTSTDTQYF
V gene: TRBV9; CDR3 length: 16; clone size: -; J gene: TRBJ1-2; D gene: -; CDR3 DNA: TGTGCCAGCAGCGTAGATTGGGTCAGTGGGAAGGGCGGCTACACCTTC; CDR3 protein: CASSVDWVSGKGGYTF
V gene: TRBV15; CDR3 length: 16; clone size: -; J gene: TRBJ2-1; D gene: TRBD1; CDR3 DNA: TGTGCCACCAGAGACAGGGCCGGTAGCTCCTACAATGAGCAGTTCTTC; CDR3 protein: CATRDRAGSSYNEQFF
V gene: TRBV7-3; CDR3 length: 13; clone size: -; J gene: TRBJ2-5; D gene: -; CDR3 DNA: TGTGCCAGCAGCTTTACAGGGTCGGGGACCCAGTACTTC; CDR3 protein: CASSFTGSGTQYF
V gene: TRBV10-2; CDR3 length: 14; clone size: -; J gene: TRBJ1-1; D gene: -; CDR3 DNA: TGCGCCAGCAGTGGTCAGGATATGAACACTGAAGCTTTCTTT; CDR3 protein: CASSGQDMNTEAFF
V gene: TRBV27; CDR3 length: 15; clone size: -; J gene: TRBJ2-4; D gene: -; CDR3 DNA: TGTGCCAGCAGTTTAACAGGCGGAACCAAAAACATTCAGTACTTC; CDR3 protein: CASSLTGGTKNIQYF
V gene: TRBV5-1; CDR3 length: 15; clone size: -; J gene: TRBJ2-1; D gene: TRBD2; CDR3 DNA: TGCGCCAGCAGCTTGGTAGCGGGGTCCTACAATGAGCAGTTCTTC; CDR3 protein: CASSLVAGSYNEQFF
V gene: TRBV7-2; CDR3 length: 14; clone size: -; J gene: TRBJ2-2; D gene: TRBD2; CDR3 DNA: TGTGCCAGCAGCTGGGGACTAGCGGGCGGGGAGCTGTTTTTT; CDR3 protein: CASSWGLAGGELFF
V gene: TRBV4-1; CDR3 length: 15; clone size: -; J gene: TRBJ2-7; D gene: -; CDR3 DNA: TGCGCCAGCAGCCAAGGTGTTGTGTCCTCCTACGAGCAGTACTTC; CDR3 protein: CASSQGVVSSYEQYF
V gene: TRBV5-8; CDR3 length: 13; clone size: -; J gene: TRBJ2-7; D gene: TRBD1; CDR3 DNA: TGTGCCAGCGGCGGACAGGGATCTTGGGAGCAGTACTTC; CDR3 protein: CASGGQGSWEQYF
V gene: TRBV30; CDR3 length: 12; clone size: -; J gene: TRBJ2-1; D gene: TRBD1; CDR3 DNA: TGTGCCTGGACCCAGGGACAGGTTGAGCAGTTCTTC; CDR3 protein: CAWTQGQVEQFF
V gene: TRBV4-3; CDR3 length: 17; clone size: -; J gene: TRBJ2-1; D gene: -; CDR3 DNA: TGCGCCAGCAGCCAAGATGGGGCGGGGAGAACTAACAATGAGCAGTTCTTC; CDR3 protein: CASSQDGAGRTNNEQFF
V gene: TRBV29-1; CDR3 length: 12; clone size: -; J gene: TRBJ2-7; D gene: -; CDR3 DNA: TGCAGCGTTGAACTCGGGCCCTACGAGCAGTACTTC; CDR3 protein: CSVELGPYEQYF
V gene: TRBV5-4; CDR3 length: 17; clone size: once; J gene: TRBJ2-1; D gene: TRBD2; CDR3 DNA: TGTGCCAGCAGCGCCGAGACTAGCGGGGGGGCCAGCAATGAGCAGTTCTTC; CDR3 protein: CASSAETSGGASNEQFF
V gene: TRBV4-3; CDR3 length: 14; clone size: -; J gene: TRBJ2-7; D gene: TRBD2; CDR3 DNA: TGCGCCAGCAGCATCGCTAGCGGGAGTTACGAGCAGTACTTC; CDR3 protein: CASSIASGSYEQYF
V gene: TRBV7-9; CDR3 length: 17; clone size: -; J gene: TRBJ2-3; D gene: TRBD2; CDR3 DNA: TGTGCCAGCAGCTTAAAGTTGCCGGCGGGAGTCACAGATACGCAGTATTTT; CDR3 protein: CASSLKLPAGVTDTQYF
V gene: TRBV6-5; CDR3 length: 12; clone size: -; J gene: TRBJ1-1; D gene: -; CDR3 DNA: TGTGCCAGCAGCCAGGGGAACACTGAAGCTTTCTTT; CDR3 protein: CASSQGNTEAFF
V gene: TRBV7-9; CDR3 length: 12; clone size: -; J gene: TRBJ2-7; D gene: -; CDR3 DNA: TGTGCCAGCAGAGTTTGGCCCTACGAGCAGTACTTC; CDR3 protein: CASRVWPYEQYF
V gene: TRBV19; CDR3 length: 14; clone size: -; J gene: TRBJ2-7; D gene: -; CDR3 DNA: TGTGCCAGTAGTGCCACGACCGGATCCTACGAGCAGTACTTC; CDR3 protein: CASSATTGSYEQYF
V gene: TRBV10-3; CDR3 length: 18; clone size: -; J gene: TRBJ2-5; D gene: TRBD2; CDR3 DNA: TGTGCCATCAGTGAGCCCAATCCTAGCGGGGGCGAAATGGGGGCCCAGTACTTC; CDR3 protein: CAISEPNPSGGEMGAQYF
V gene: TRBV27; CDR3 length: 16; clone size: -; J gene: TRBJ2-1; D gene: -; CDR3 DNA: TGTGCCAGCAGTTTGGGGAGTTGGGCAGGGGCCAATGAGCAGTTCTTC; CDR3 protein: CASSLGSWAGANEQFF
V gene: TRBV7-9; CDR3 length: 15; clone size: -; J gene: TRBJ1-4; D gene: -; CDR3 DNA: TGTGCCAGCAGCAAAAGCCCGGGGGGACCTGAAAAACTGTTTTTT; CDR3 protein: CASSKSPGGPEKLFF
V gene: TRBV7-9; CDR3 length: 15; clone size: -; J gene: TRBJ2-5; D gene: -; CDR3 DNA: TGTGCCAGCAGCGTACCGGAGGAAGGGGGAGAGACCCAGTACTTC; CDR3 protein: CASSVPEEGGETQYF
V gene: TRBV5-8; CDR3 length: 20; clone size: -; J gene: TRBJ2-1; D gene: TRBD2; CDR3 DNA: TGTGCCAGCAGCTTGGAGGGGCGGCCCGGGACTAGCGGACCAGACAATGAGCAGTTCTTC; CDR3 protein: CASSLEGRPGTSGPDNEQFF
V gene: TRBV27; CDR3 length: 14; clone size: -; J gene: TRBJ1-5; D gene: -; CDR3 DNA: TGTGCCAGCAGCCTTGGAGCTAGCAATCAGCCCCAGCATTTT; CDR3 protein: CASSLGASNQPQHF
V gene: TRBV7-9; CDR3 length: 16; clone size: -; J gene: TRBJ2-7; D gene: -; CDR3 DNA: TGTGCCAGCAGCTTTTTTTCCCCCCGTACAGGCTACGAGCAGTACTTC; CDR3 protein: CASSFFSPRTGYEQYF
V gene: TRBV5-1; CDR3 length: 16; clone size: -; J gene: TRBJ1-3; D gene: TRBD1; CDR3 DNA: TGCGCCAGCAGCCTTCAGACAGGGCTGCCTGGAAACACCATATATTTT; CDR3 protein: CASSLQTGLPGNTIYF
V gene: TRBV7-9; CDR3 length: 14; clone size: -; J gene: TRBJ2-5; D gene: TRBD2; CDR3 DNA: TGTGCCAGCAGCTTTGCGGGAGGGCGAGAGACCCAGTACTTC; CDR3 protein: CASSFAGGRETQYF
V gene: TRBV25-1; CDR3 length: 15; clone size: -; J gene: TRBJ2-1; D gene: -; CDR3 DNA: TGTGCCAGCAGTGAATGGGGCAGCTCCTACAATGAGCAGTTCTTC; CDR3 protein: CASSEWGSSYNEQFF
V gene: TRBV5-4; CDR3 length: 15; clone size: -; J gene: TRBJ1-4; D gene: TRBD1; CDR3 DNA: TGTGCCAGCAGCACATTCGGGACAGGGGTTAGTGAACTGTTTTTT; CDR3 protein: CASSTFGTGVSELFF
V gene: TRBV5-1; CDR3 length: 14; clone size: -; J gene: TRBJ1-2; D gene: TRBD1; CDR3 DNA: TGCGCCAGCAGCCCGGGACAGGGGAGTTATGGCTACACCTTC; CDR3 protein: CASSPGQGSYGYTF
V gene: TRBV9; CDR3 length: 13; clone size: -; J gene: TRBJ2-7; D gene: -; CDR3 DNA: TGTGCCAGCAGCGTAGGGGACGGATCCGAGCAGTACTTC; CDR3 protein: CASSVGDGSEQYF
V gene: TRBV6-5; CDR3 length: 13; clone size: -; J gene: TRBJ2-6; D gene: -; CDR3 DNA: TGTGCCAGCGGGGGGTCTGGGGCCAACGTCCTGACTTTC; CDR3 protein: CASGGSGANVLTF
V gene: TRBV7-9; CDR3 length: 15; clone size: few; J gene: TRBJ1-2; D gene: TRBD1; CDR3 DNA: TGTGCCAGCAGCTGGAGCACAGGGGTAAACTATGGCTACACCTTC; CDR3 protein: CASSWSTGVNYGYTF
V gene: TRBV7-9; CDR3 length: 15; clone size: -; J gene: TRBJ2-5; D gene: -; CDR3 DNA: TGTGCCAGCAGCCCGCCCCTTCCAGGAGGAGAGACCCAGTACTTC; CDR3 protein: CASSPPLPGGETQYF
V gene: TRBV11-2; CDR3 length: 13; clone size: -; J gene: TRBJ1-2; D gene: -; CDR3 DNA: TGTGCCAGCAGCTTTTCGCTAGCAGGGAGCTACACCTTC; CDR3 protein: CASSFSLAGSYTF
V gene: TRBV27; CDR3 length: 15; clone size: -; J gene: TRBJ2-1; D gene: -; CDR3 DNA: TGTGCCAGCAACCCACGGCAGGGCTATTCGAATGAGCAGTTCTTC; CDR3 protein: CASNPRQGYSNEQFF
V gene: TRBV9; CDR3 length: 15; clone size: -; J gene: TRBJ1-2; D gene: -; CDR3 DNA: TGTGCCAGCAGCGTAGTTGCGACTGCTAACTATGGCTACACCTTC; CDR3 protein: CASSVVATANYGYTF
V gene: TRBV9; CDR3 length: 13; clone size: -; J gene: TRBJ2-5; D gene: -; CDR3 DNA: TGTGCCAGCAGTGTCTCGGAGGAGGAGACCCAGTACTTC; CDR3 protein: CASSVSEEETQYF
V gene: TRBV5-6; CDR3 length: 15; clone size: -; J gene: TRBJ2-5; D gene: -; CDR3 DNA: TGTGCCAGCAGCACCCCTCGGGCCGGAGAAGAGACCCAGTACTTC; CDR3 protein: CASSTPRAGEETQYF
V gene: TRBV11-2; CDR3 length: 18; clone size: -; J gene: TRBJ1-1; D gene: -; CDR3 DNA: TGTGCCAGCAGCTTCGGGTTCAACATGGGCGTTTTATCTACTGAAGCTTTCTTT; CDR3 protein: CASSFGFNMGVLSTEAFF
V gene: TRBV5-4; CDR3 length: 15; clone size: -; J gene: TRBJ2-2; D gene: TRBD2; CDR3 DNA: TGTGCCAGCAGCTTGAGCGGGAGGAACACCGGGGAGCTGTTTTTT; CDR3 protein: CASSLSGRNTGELFF
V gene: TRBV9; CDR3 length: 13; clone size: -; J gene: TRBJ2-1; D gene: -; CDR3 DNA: TGTGCCAGCAGCGAGGCCCAGGGTAGCGGGCAGTTCTTC; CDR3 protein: CASSEAQGSGQFF
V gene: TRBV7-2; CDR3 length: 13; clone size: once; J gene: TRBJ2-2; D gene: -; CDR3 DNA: TGTGCCAGCAGCTTAGGAGACTATTCGGAGCTGTTTTTT; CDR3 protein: CASSLGDYSELFF
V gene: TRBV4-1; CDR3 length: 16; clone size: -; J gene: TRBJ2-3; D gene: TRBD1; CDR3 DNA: TGCGCCAGCAGCCAAAGAACAGGGGGTATCACAGATACGCAGTATTTT; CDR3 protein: CASSQRTGGITDTQYF
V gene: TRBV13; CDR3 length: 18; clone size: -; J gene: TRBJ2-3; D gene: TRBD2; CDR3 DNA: TGTGCCAGCAGCTTAAAGTGGCTAGCGGGGTCTAGCACAGATACGCAGTATTTT; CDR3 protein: CASSLKWLAGSSTDTQYF
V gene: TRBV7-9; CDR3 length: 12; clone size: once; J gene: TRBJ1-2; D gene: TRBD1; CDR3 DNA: TGTGCGCAAGCGGACCCGGGACAGGGGTACACCTTC; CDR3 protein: CAQADPGQGYTF
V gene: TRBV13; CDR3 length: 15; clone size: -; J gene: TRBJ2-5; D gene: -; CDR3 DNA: TGTGCCAGCAGCCAGGGAGACTGGGGACAAGAGACCCAGTACTTC; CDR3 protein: CASSQGDWGQETQYF
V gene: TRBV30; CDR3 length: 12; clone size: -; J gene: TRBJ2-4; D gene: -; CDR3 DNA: TGTGCCTGGAGCAGTGGTAAAAACATTCAGTACTTC; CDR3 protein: CAWSSGKNIQYF
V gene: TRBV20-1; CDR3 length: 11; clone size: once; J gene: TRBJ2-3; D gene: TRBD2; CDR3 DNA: TGCAGTGCTAGAGGGAGCGGGAGGGTCTATTTT; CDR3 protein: CSARGSGRVYF
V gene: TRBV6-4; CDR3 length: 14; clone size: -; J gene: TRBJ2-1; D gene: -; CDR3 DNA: TGTGCCAGCAGTTCCAGTGGCCCCTACAATGAGCAGTTCTTC; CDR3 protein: CASSSSGPYNEQFF
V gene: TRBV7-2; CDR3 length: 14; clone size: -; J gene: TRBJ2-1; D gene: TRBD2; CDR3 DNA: TGTGCCAGCAGCTCCGGACTAGCCCCCCATGAGCAGTTCTTC; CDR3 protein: CASSSGLAPHEQFF
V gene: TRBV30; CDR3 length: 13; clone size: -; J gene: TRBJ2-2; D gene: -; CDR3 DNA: TGTGCCTGGAGTGTAACCGGGAACGGGGAGCTGTTTTTT; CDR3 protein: CAWSVTGNGELFF
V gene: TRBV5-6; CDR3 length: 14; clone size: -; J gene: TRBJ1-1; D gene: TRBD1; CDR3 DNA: TGTGCCAGCAGCTTGTGGAGCTACAGGGGTGAAGCTTTCTTT; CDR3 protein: CASSLWSYRGEAFF
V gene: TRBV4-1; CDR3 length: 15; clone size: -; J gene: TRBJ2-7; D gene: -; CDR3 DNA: TGCGCCAGCAGCCAAGCGGCAGGGACCTCCTACGAGCAGTACTTC; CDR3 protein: CASSQAAGTSYEQYF
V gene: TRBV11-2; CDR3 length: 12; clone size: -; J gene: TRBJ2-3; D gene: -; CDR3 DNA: TGTGCCAGCAGCTTTCGACAGGATACGCAGTATTTT; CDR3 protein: CASSFRQDTQYF
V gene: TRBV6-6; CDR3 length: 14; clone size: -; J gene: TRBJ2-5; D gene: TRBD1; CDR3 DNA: TGTGCCAGCAGTTACCCGGACAGGGAAGAGACCCAGTACTTC; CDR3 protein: CASSYPDREETQYF
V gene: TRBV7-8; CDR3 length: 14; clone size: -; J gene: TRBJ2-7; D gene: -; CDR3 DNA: TGTGCCAGCAGGCTAGAACAAAACGGGTACGAGCAGTACTTC; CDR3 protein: CASRLEQNGYEQYF